This TCR beta chain was documented in a study of blood T cell repertoires in COVID-19. The wider study: Sources were T cells, B-cell-depleted T cells, or PBMCs; the material itself was cDNA or gDNA.

Patients from Seattle were sampled longitudinally, starting during active infection. CDR1 is SGHTA, CDR2 FQGNSA, per germline. V was clipped by 3 bases and J by 4 bases, with 7 bases between them. The CDR3 length is 13 residues. The authors' processing: Counts of nucleated cells, estimated from reference gene primer amplification, were obtained. Using immunoSEQ multiplex PCR, the repertoire was profiled, and TCRdb retains in-frame clones only, with some absent. V and J calls plus clone size are reproduced from that table; the DNA served to infer D and trimming. The sample holds about 300,000 clones, 85% to 90% seen once. In regard to this clone: The sample carries other DNA sequences with the same CDR3.

The receptor was derived from a woman in her thirties with COVID-19, enrolled during active disease. The rearrangement links TRBV7-2 to TRBJ1-5; TRBD1 might be the D (6 bases). The specimen sequenced was peripheral blood. CDR3: CASSFQGNQPQHF. In DNA, the CDR3 is TGTGCCAGCAGCTTTCAGGGGAATCAGCCCCAGCATTTT.